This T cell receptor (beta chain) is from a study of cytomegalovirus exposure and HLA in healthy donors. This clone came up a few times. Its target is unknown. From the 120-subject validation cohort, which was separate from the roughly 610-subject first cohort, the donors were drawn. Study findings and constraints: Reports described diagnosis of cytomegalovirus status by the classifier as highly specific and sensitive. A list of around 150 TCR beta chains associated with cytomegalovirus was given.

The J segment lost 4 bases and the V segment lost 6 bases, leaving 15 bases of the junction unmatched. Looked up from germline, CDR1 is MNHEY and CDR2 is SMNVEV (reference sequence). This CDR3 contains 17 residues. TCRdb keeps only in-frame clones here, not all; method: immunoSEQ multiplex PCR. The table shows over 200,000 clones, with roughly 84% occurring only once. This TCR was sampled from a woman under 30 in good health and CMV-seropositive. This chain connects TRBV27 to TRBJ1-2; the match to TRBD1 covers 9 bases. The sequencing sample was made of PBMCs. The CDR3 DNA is TGTGCCAGCAGCCACCGACCCGGGACAGGGAAGGTCTATGGCTACACCTTC. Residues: CASSHRPGTGKVYGYTF.